This TCR beta chain is drawn from a study of CD8 T cells in ankylosing spondylitis. Broader study findings: Characteristic of ankylosing spondylitis blood, it appeared, was a TCR beta motif comprising several highly homologous variants. There was reportedly significant enrichment of clones that were disease-linked in matched ankylosing spondylitis synovial fluid.

The sample holds a few counts of this clonotype. Its target is unknown. Via MiXCR, TCRdb re-called the 5' RACE reads, giving one row per CDR3 protein. The profile shows 150,000 to 200,000 distinct CDR3 sequences, roughly 34% of them singletons. The germline CDR1 and CDR2 sequences are SGDLS and YYNGEE. This CDR3 spans 16 amino acids. Unmatched junction bases numbered 5, after V lost 3 bases and J lost 0 bases. The specimen was synovial fluid, either unsorted or a sorted T cell fraction (not recorded which). The sequence was collected from a male donor with ankylosing spondylitis. V usage is TRBV9 and J usage is TRBJ2-1; TRBD2 matches at 8 bases. Here the CDR3 DNA reads TGTGCCAGCAGCGGACGCGGGAGGTACTCCTACAATGAGCAGTTCTTC. It is translated as CASSGRGRYSYNEQFF.